The 8 T cell receptor beta chains given below trace back to one sample, sequenced in a study of blood T cell repertoires in COVID-19. The table came from immunoSEQ multiplex PCR; TCRdb's copy has only in-frame clones and leaves some out. The table includes hundreds of thousands of clones, 70% to 90% detected once. What was sequenced was PBMCs or T cells enriched from blood (not recorded which). The origin of the receptors is a woman younger than 45 who had recovered from COVID-19.

The V gene is TRBV9, the J gene TRBJ2-3; maybe TRBD2 (6 bases). The germline V and J ends were trimmed by 4 bases and 1 base, with 22 bases remaining between them. Germline V gene lookup returns CDR1 SGDLS and CDR2 YYNGEE. This CDR3 has 18 amino acids. CDR3 nucleotides: TGTGCCAGCAGCCCCACTCGGAGAGCCCCGGGGGGCACAGATACGCAGTATTTT. Translated: CASSPTRRAPGGTDTQYF.

The chain employs TRBV21-1 and TRBJ2-3; the DNA was not compared with TRBD2, the D call given in the table. TRBV21-1 is described as a pseudogene. The CDR3 runs 15 residues. This CDR3 reads CASRWTSGHTDTQYF. The CDR3, as DNA: TGTGCCAGCAGATGGACTAGCGGCCATACAGATACGCAGTATTTT.

This chain uses TRBV14 with TRBJ2-1, with 9 bases aligning to TRBD2. The CDR3 loop spans 15 amino acids. CDR1 is SGHDN, CDR2 FVKESK, per germline. The trim removed 3 bases at V and 9 bases at J, leaving 9 bases unmatched. CDR3 nucleotides: TGTGCCAGCAGCCATGGGTCTAGCGGGGAGGTTGAGCAGTTCTTC. It encodes CASSHGSSGEVEQFF.

The chain is built from TRBV9 and TRBJ1-5, with a tentative D call TRBD1 (5 bases). Between the trimmed V and J ends, which lost 4 bases and 0 bases, there was a span of 8 bases. The CDR3 is 14 residues long. Germline V gives CDR1 SGDLS, CDR2 YYNGEE. CDR3 loop: CASSPGGSNQPQHF. CDR3 bases: TGTGCCAGCAGCCCGGGGGGTAGCAATCAGCCCCAGCATTTT. Filled out from reference TRBV9 and TRBJ1-5, the complete variable domain reads DSGVTQTPKHLITATGQRVTLRCSPRSGDLSVYWYQQSLDQGLQFLIQYYNGEERAKGNILERFSAQQFPDLHSELNLSSLELGDSALYFCASSPGGSNQPQHFGDGTRLSIL.

The chain combines TRBV11-2 with TRBJ2-5, with 9 bases matching TRBD1. CDR1 is SGHAT and CDR2 is FQNNGV in the germline V gene. This CDR3 comprises 17 residues. The V and J ends lost 1 base and 5 bases, in that order; junction bases with no gene match: 11. CDR3 sequence (DNA): TGTGCCAGCAGCTTAGTTCCCGGGACAGGGAGGAGGGAGACCCAGTACTTC. Its translation: CASSLVPGTGRRETQYF. Supplemented by reference TRBV11-2 and TRBJ2-5, the full variable domain reads EAGVAQSPRYKIIEKRQSVAFWCNPISGHATLYWYQQILGQGPKLLIQFQNNGVVDDSQLPKDRFSAERLKGVDSTLKIQPAKLEDSAVYLCASSLVPGTGRRETQYFGPGTRLLVL.

The chain employs TRBV6-5 and TRBJ2-7, with a tentative D call TRBD1 (5 bases). V was trimmed by 5 bases and J by 3 bases, leaving 11 bases between them. The CDR3 is 13 amino acids. CDR1 and CDR2 from the germline V gene are MNHEY and SVGAGI. The CDR3 sequence: CASSTPRDYEQYF. The CDR3, as DNA: TGTGCCAGCAGTACCCCCAGGGACTACGAGCAGTACTTC.

This clone occurred a few times. V and J are TRBV29-1 and TRBJ1-5; D not certain. The CDR3 length is 13 residues. V shed 3 bases and J shed 9 bases, with 15 bases lying between them. CDR1 is SQVTM and CDR2 is ANQGSEA in the germline V gene. DNA of the CDR3: TGCAGCGTTGAGTATGCGGGCAACGGGCCCCAGCATTTT. It codes for CSVEYAGNGPQHF.

Note on this clone: The sample has other DNA sequences that encode this CDR3 too. As DNA, the CDR3 is TGCAGCGTTGTATCGGGGAACACTGAAGCTTTCTTT. Amino acids: CSVVSGNTEAFF. The chain employs TRBV29-1 and TRBJ1-1; no firm D call. The CDR3 length is 12 residues. The V end was cut by 4 bases, the J end by 1 base, with 7 bases between. Germline CDR1 SQVTM, CDR2 ANQGSEA.